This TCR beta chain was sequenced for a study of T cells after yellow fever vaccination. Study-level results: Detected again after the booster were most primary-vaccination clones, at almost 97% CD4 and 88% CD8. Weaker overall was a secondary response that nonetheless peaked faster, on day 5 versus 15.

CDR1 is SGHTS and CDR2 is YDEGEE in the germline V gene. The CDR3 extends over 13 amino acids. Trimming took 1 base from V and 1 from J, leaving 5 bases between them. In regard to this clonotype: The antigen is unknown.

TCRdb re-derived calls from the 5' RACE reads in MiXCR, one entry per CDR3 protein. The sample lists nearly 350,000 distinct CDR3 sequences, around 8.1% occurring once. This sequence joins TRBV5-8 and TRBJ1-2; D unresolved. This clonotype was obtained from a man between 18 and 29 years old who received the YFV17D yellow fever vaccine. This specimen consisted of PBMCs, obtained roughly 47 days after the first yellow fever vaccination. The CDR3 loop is CASSLLVNYGYTF. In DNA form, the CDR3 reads TGTGCCAGCAGCTTGTTAGTTAACTATGGCTACACCTTC.